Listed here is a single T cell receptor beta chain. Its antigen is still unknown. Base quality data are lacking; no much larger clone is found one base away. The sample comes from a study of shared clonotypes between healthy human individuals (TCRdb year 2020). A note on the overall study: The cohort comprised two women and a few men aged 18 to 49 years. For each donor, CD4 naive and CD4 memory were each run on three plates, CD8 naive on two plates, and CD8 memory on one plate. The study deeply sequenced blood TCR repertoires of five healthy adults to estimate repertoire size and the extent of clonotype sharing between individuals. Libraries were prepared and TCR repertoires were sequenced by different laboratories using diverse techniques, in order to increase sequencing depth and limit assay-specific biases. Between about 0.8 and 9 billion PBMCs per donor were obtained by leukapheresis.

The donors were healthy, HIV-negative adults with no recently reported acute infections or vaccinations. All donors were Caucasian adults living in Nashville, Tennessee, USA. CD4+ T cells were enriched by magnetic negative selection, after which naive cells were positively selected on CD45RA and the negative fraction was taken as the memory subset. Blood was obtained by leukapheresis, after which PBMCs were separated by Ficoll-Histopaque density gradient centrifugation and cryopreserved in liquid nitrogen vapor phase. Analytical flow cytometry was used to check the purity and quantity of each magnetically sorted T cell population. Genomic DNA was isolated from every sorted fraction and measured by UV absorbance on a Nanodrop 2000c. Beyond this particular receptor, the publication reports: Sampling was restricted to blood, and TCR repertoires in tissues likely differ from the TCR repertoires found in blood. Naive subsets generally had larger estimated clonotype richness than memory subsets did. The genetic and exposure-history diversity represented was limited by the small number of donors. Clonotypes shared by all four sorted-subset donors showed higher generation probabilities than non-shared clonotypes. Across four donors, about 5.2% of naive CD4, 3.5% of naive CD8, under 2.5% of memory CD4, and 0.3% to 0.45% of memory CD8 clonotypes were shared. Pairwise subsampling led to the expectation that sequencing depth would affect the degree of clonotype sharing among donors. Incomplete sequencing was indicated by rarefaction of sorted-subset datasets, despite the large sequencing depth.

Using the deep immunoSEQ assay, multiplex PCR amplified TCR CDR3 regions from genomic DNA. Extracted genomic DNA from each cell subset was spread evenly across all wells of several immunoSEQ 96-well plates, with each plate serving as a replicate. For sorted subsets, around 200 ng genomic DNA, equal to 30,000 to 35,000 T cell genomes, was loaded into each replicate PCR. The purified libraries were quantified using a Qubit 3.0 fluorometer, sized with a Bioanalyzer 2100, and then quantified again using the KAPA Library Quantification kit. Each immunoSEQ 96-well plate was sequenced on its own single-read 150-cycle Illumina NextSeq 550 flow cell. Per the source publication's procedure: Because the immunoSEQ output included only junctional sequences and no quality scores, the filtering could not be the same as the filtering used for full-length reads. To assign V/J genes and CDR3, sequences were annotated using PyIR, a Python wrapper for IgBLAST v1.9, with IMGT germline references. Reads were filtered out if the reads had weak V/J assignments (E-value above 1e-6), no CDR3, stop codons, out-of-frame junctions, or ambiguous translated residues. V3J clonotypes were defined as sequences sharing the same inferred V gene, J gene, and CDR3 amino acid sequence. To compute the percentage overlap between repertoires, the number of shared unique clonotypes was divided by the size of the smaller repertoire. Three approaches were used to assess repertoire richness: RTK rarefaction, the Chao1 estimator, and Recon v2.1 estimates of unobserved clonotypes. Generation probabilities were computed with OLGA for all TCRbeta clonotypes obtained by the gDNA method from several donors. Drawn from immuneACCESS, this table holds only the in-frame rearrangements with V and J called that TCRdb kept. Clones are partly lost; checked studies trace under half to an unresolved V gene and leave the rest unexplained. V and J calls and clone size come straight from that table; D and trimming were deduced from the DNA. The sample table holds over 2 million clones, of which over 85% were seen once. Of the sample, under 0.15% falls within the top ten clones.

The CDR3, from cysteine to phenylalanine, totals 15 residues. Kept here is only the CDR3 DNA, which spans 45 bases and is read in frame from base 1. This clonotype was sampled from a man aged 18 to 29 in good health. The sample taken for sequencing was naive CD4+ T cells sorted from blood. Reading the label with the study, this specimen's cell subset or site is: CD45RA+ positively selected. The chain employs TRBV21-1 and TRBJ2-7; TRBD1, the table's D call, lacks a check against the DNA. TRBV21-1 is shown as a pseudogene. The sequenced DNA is TGTGCCAGCAGCAAAGTGGGACAGGAACCCTACGAGCAGTACTTC. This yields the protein CASSKVGQEPYEQYF.